This T cell receptor (beta chain) was profiled in a study of cytomegalovirus exposure and HLA in healthy donors (dated by TCRdb to the late 2010s). Context from the whole study: According to an earlier analysis of a few hundred of the donors, about 179 million T cells yielded 90 million to 140 million unique TCR beta sequences and 276 Gb of sequence data. Roughly 300 gigabases of sequencing data and some 85 million unique TCR sequences were included in an early release covering roughly 700 HLA-typed donors. Of the roughly 400 genotyped donors, 65% to 90% were placed in the genetic ancestry cluster associated with self-reported Caucasian donors. The study aimed to test whether signatures of past pathogen exposure could be identified by cataloging public T cell receptors. The study used immunosequencing to profile the T cell repertoires of approximately 650 subjects and linked those repertoires to cytomegalovirus serostatus. A separate validation cohort of roughly 130 different subjects was used in addition to the roughly 640-subject first cohort. The study combined high-throughput TCR immunosequencing, statistical association of individual TCRs with disease status, and machine learning to predict cytomegalovirus infection status. In a later analysis, previously published TCR beta repertoires from 600 to 850 donors were re-analyzed and high-resolution HLA genotyping was added so that TCR occurrence patterns could be studied. In the later analysis, no new phenotypic data were used to find candidate immune exposures; instead, reliance was placed on TCR beta sequences and their occurrence across donors. In an earlier analysis of roughly 580 of the donors, high-throughput TCR beta sequencing was used to judge whether each TCR beta V gene segment behaved as functional or pseudogenic. Alongside the repertoire data, information on donor age, sex, ethnicity and CMV serostatus was compiled. A later genetic analysis used genome-wide SNP genotypes for 398 of the 666 donors, treating that subset as a discovery cohort. All discovery cohort repertoires had been generated using a single sequencing platform. HLA typing included class I and class II loci at four-digit resolution. Typing coverage differed by locus: A, B, C, DRB1 and DQB1 were typed in roughly 620-630 donors, DQA1 in 522, DPA1 in some 600, and DPB1 in around 490. Roughly 5 DR-DQ haplotypes were handled as single units for association and clustering because linkage in the cohort was strong. Across approximately 400 genotyped donors of the cohort, an average of about 240,000 unique TCR beta nucleotide sequences per donor were sequenced, and roughly 18% of those sequences were non-productive.

Library creation used the immunoSEQ multiplex PCR assay. A mixture of 60 forward primers for TCR Vbeta segments and 13 reverse primers for TCR Jbeta segments was used in the multiplex PCR. The CDR3 region of rearranged TCR beta genes was amplified from genomic DNA with a multiplex PCR assay. The Illumina HiSeq System was used to sequence the amplified TCR beta libraries as 87-base-pair reads. The study's own analysis went as follows. A later analysis counted 65 million to 90 million unique TCR beta chains across the 650 to 800 repertoires, and approximately 11 million of these chains were shared by at least two donors. Raw reads were error-corrected and collapsed into unique sequences with a nearest-neighbor algorithm that merged closely related sequences to remove PCR and sequencing errors. To assign V, D and J gene segments, CDR3 sequences were aligned to IMGT reference sequences. Each retained sequence needed at least a six-nucleotide match to both a V gene segment and a J gene segment. Rearrangements were called productive when the CDR3 lacked stop codons and stayed in frame with V and J; all others were non-productive. Following IMGT convention, CDR3 was defined as the stretch from the second conserved V-encoded cysteine up to the conserved J-encoded phenylalanine. The earlier analysis of 587 of the donors excluded sequences that lacked an unambiguous match to a single V gene segment. An earlier analysis of over 450 of the donors classified V segments as functional when productive rearrangements were above 56.7% and as segregating when the standard deviation between donors was above 5%. A statistical classification framework was built to diagnose cytomegalovirus status from the catalog of TCR beta chain sequences. In a later analysis, TCR nucleotide sequences were compared against IMGT/GENE-DB human TR gene sequences so that V and J genes could be assigned. In a later analysis, CDR3 sequences and most-parsimonious VDJ recombination scenarios were assigned using the TCRdist pipeline. A later analysis defined each TCR beta chain by its CDR3 amino acid sequence plus V-gene family, and excluded reads lacking a unique V-gene family. To address suspected cross-contamination and a sequencing artifact, a later analysis removed roughly 640 highly shared, low-generation-probability nucleotide sequences. In a later analysis, a clonal expansion index was calculated for each public chain from normalized within-repertoire ranks of inferred template counts. In a later analysis, generation probabilities were computed using a VDJ recombination model fitted to out-of-frame rearrangements, and the results were checked against IGoR. A later analysis scored TCR-TCR, TCR-HLA and TCR-CMV co-occurrence with hypergeometric tests, applying a repertoire-size bias correction to TCR pairs. In a later analysis, false discovery rates were estimated by permuting HLA or CMV assignments 20 times. In a later analysis, co-occurring TCRs were grouped using DBSCAN, and TCRdist sequence similarity was added for clustering within HLA-allele-positive subsets. Co-occurrence clustering excluded repertoires with fewer than 30,000 or more than 120,000 public chains, plus five with anomalous nucleotide sharing. The source is immuneACCESS, and TCRdb retained only in-frame sequences with V and J called. Part of the clones is not carried over; for the studies checked, unresolved V genes explain less than half of this, and the remainder is unexplained. For V, J and clone size, that table is used; D and trimming come from the DNA. This sample has 150,000 to 200,000 clones in its table, and more than 75% of those were observed once. Roughly 0.2% of the sample is in the top ten clones.

Broad study findings and their caveats: Most TCR sequences were seen in very few donors, while some public TCRs were found in many individuals. A later analysis found that most CMV-associated TCR beta chains appeared HLA-restricted, with HLA associations seemingly driven largely by CMV exposure. This cohort had only TCR beta chains sequenced, and the lack of alpha or paired-chain data limited which features could be detected. In a later analysis, several top co-occurrence clusters were reported to appear linked to parvovirus B19, influenza, CMV and Epstein-Barr virus. According to a later genetic analysis, donors in an Asian-associated ancestry cluster had fewer N-insertions in productive TCRs than the approximately 650-donor mean. The classifier was reported to diagnose cytomegalovirus status with high specificity and sensitivity in both the original cohort and the validation cohort. HLA typing was unavailable for some donors at each locus, so association tests used only the typed subset. According to a later analysis, TCR association rates differed among HLA loci, with DRB1 alleles showing the most associated TCRs and HLA-C alleles showing the fewest. The only immune exposure information available for the cohort was CMV serostatus. Linkage disequilibrium might explain the correlated functional status among segregating V segments, but an unknown experimental factor could not be excluded. In vitro tests confirmed that a few of the cytomegalovirus-associated TCR beta chains recognize cytomegalovirus antigens. In an earlier analysis of fewer than 750 of the donors, most TCR beta V segments were observed in productive rearrangements about 87% or about 30% of the time, broadly matching IMGT annotations. A cluster of highly shared sequence variants was judged likely to be a technical artifact of the sequencing pipeline. Roughly 17 rarely observed V segments, including chromosome 9 orphons, were excluded from the earlier analysis of some 590 of the donors because counts were too low. Sequencing depth was assumed to be roughly uniform across donors in the presence/absence analyses, though that assumption may not hold. In the study, 150 to 200 TCR beta chains were listed as associated with cytomegalovirus. It was suggested by the authors that the approach could potentially be generalized to other disease states and immunological phenotypes. V-gene and J-gene trimming of TCR beta chains was associated with a missense DCLRE1C variant in a later genetic analysis, and the association was replicated in an independent cohort. Compared with equally common non-associated chains, HLA-associated TCR beta chains in a later analysis were more clonally expanded and had lower generation probabilities. A further reported finding was that TCR beta sequences accurately predicted the HLA-A and HLA-B alleles for most subjects in the first cohort. Strong co-occurrence of HLA alleles, especially DR and DQ, made assigning TCR associations to individual alleles difficult. At a false discovery rate of 0.05, a later analysis linked 16,951 TCR beta sequences to specific HLA alleles.

The cohort comprised some 730 healthy bone marrow donors. At the time of sampling, all cohort members were nominally healthy, though unrecorded immune exposures were likely present. The donor was CMV seronegative and belonged to the group of 352 seronegative cohort members. Every donor gave a peripheral blood sample, and the peripheral blood mononuclear cells from that sample were used for TCR beta sequencing. Genomic DNA extraction from the blood cell samples was performed with the Qiagen DNeasy Blood Extraction Kit. Worth noting for this clone: Its recognized antigen is unknown. Qualities for individual bases were not recorded, and no much larger clone is one base off.

Sequencing was done on a sample of PBMCs. The clonotype originates from a girl under two years old in good health and CMV-seronegative.

The DNA is TGTGCCAGCAGCTTAGCTTTGCGGGGGGGCTTGTACGAGCAGTACTTC. This translates into CASSLALRGGLYEQYF. Rearrangement joined TRBV7-2 to TRBJ2-7; 9 nucleotides in the junction match TRBD2. CDR1 and CDR2 (SGHTA, FQGNSA) derive from the germline V gene. Germline trimming: 0 bases from V, 4 bases from J; junction bases outside gene matches: 7. The CDR3 has 16 amino acids, counting the end cysteine and phenylalanine. The retained sequence is limited to the CDR3, 48 bases, with the frame set at the first base. Joined to the reference TRBV7-2 and TRBJ2-7 proteins, this CDR3 gives the full variable domain: GAGVSQSPSNKVTEKGKDVELRCDPISGHTALYWYRQSLGQGLEFLIYFQGNSAPDKSGLPSDRFSAERTGGSVSTLTIQRTQQEDSAVYLCASSLALRGGLYEQYFGPGTRLTVT.